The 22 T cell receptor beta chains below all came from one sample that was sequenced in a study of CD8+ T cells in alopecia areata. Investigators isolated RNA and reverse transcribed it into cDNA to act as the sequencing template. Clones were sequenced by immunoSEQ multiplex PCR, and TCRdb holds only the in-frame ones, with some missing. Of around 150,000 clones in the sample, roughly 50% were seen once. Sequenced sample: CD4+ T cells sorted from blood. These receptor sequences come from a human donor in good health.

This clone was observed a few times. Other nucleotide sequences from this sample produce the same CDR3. CDR3 coding DNA: TGTGCCTGGAGTGTAAACACTGAAGCTTTCTTT. This sequence encodes CAWSVNTEAFF. The chain recombines TRBV30 with TRBJ1-1, with no clear D. The CDR3 sequence is 11 residues long. The ends were cut back, 0 bases at V and 2 bases at J, with 1 base in the middle. Germline V gene lookup returns CDR1 GTSNPN and CDR2 SVGIG (reference sequence).

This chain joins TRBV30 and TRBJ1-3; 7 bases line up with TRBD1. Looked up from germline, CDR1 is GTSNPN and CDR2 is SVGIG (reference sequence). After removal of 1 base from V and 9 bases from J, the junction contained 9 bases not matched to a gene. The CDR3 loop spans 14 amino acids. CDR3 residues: CAWSEGTASGTIYF. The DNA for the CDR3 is TGTGCCTGGAGTGAAGGGACAGCCTCGGGCACCATATATTTT.

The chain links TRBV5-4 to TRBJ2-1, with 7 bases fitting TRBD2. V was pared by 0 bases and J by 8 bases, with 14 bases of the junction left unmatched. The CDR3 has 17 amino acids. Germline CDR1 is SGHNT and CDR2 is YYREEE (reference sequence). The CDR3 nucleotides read TGTGCCAGCAGCTTGGGGGGCCCGGGAGGTAGTCGCGATGAGCAGTTCTTC. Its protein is CASSLGGPGGSRDEQFF.

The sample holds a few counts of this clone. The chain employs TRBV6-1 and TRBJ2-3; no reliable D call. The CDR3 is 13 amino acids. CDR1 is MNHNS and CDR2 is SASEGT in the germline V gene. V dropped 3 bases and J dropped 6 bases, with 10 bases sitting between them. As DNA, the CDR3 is TGTGCCAGCAGTGATCTGGGTAGGGATACGCAGTATTTT. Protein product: CASSDLGRDTQYF.

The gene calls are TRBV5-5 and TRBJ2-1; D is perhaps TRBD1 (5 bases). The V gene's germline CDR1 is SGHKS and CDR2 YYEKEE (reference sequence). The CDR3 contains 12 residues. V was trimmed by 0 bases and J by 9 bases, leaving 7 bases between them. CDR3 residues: CASSLGQGEQFF. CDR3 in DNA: TGTGCCAGCAGCTTGGGGCAGGGTGAGCAGTTCTTC. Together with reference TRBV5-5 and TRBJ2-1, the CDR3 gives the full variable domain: DAGVTQSPTHLIKTRGQQVTLRCSPISGHKSVSWYQQVLGQGPQFIFQYYEKEERGRGNFPDRFSARQFPNYSSELNVNALLLGDSALYLCASSLGQGEQFFGPGTRLTVL.

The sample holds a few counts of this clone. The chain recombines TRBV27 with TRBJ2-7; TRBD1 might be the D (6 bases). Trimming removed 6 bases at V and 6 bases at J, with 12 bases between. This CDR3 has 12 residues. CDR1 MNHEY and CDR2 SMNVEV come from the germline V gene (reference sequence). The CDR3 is CASSFTGSEQYF. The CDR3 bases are TGTGCCAGCAGCTTTACAGGGAGCGAGCAGTACTTC.

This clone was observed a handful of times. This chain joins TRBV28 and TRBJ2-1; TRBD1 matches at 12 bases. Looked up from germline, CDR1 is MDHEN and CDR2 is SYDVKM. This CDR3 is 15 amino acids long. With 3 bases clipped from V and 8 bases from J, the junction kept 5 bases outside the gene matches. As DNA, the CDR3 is TGTGCCAGCAGTTTCCCCGGGACAGGGGGCGATGAGCAGTTCTTC. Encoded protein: CASSFPGTGGDEQFF. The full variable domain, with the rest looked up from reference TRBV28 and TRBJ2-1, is DVKVTQSSRYLVKRTGEKVFLECVQDMDHENMFWYRQDPGLGLRLIYFSYDVKMKEKGDIPEGYSVSREKKERFSLILESASTNQTSMYLCASSFPGTGGDEQFFGPGTRLTVL.

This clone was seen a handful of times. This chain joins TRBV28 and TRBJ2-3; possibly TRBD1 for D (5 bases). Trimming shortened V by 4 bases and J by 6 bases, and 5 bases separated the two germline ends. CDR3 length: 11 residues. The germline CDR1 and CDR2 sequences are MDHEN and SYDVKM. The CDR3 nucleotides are TGTGCCAGCAGTTCAGGGGATACGCAGTATTTT. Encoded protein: CASSSGDTQYF. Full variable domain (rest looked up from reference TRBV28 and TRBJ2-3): DVKVTQSSRYLVKRTGEKVFLECVQDMDHENMFWYRQDPGLGLRLIYFSYDVKMKEKGDIPEGYSVSREKKERFSLILESASTNQTSMYLCASSSGDTQYFGPGTRLTVL.

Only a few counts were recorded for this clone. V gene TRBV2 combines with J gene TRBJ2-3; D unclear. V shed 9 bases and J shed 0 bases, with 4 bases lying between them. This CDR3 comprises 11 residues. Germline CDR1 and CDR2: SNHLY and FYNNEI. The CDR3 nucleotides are TGTGCCAGTGGTAGCACAGATACGCAGTATTTT. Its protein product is CASGSTDTQYF.

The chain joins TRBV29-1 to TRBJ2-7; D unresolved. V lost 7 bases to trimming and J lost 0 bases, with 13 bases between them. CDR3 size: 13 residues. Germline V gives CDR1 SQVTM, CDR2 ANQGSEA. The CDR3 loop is CSARTESSYEQYF. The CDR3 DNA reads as TGCAGCGCTCGGACCGAAAGCTCCTACGAGCAGTACTTC.

CDR3 nucleotide sequence: TGTGCCAGTAGTATGGGACTCCGCAATGAGCAGTTCTTC. Its protein is CASSMGLRNEQFF. The chain employs TRBV19 and TRBJ2-1, with D possibly matching TRBD2 (6 bases). CDR1 and CDR2 (germline): LNHDA, SQIVND (reference sequence). The CDR3 spans 13 residues. V dropped 3 bases and J dropped 6 bases, with 9 bases sitting between them.

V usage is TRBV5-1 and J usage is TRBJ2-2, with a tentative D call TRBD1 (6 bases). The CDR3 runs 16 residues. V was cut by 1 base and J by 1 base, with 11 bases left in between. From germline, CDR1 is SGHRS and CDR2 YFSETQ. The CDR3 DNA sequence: TGCGCCAGCAGCTTGAGTCAGGGGATGAACACCGGGGAGCTGTTTTTT. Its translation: CASSLSQGMNTGELFF.

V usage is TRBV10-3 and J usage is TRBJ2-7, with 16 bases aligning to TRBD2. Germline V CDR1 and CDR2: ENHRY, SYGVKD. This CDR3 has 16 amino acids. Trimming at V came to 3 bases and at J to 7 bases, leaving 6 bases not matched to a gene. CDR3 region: CAISDLGTSGRGEQYF. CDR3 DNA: TGTGCCATCAGTGATCTTGGGACTAGCGGGAGGGGTGAGCAGTACTTC.

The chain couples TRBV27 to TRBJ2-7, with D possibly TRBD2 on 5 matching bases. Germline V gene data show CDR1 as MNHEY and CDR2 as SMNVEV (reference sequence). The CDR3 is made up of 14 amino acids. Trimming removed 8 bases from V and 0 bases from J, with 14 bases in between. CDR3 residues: CASRGYGSSYEQYF. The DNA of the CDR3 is TGTGCCAGCCGAGGGTACGGCAGCTCCTACGAGCAGTACTTC.

The CDR3 is CSVARTRGYNEQFF. CDR3 nucleotide sequence: TGCAGCGTCGCAAGGACCCGGGGTTACAATGAGCAGTTCTTC. The chain is built from TRBV29-1 and TRBJ2-1; D is perhaps TRBD2 (5 bases). V lost 6 bases and J 4 bases, leaving 16 bases between the germline ends. The CDR3 loop spans 14 amino acids. CDR1 is SQVTM and CDR2 is ANQGSEA in the germline V gene.

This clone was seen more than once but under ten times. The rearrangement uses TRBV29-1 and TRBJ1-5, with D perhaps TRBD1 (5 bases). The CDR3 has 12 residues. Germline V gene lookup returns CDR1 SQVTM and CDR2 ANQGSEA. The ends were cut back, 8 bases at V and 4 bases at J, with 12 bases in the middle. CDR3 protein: CSTREGNQPQHF. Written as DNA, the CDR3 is TGCAGCACCAGGGAGGGGAATCAGCCCCAGCATTTT.

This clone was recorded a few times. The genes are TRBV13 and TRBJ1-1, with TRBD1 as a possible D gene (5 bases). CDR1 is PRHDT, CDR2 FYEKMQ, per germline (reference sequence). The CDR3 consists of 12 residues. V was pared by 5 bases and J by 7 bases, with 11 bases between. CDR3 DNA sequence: TGTGCCAGCAGCACTCGACAGAATGAAGCTTTCTTT. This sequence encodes CASSTRQNEAFF. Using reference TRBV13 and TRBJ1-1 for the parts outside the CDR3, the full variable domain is AAGVIQSPRHLIKEKRETATLKCYPIPRHDTVYWYQQGPGQDPQFLISFYEKMQSDKGSIPDRFSAQQFSDYHSELNMSSLELGDSALYFCASSTRQNEAFFGQGTRLTVV.

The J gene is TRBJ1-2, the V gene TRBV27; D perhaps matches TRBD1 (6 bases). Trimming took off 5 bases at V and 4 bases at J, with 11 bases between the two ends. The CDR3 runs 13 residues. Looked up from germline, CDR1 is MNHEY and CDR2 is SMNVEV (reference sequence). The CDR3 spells CASSGGQVYGYTF. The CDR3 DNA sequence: TGTGCCAGCAGTGGGGGACAAGTCTATGGCTACACCTTC.

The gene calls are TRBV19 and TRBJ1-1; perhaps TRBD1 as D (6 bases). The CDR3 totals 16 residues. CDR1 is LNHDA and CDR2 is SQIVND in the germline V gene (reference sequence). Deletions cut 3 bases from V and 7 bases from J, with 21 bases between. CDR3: CASSMRGGRSLHEAFF. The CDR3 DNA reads TGTGCCAGTAGTATGAGGGGGGGACGCTCGCTACATGAAGCTTTCTTT.

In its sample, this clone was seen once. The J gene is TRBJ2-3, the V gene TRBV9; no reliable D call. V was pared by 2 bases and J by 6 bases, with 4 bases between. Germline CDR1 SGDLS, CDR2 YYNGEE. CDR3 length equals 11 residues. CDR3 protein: CASSVGDTQYF. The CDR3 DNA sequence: TGTGCCAGCAGCGTGGGGGATACGCAGTATTTT.

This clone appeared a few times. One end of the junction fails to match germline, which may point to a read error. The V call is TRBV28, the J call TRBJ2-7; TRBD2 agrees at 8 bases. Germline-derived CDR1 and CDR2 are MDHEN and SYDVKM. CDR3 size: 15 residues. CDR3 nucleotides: TGTGCCAGCAGCCTCGGACTAGCCGACTCCTACGCGCAGTACTTC. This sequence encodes CASSLGLADSYAQYF.

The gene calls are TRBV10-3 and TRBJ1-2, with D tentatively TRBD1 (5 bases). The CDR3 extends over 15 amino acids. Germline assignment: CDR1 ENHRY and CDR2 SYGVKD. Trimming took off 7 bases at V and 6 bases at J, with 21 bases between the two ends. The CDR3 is CAITPIGRGMNGYTF. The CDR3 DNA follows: TGTGCCATCACCCCCATTGGTCGGGGGATGAATGGCTACACCTTC.